The 5 T cell receptor beta chains reported below all come from one sample, sequenced in a study of cytomegalovirus exposure and HLA in healthy donors. PCR was performed using 60 Vbeta and 13 Jbeta primers. The repertoire was sequenced with immunoSEQ multiplex PCR; TCRdb's copy has only in-frame clones and lacks some. Seen here are 170,000 or so clones, approximately 84% observed once, and the top ten hold about 4.9%. The material sequenced was PBMCs. These receptor sequences come from a girl aged 10 to 17 in good health and CMV-seropositive.

This clone was counted only a few times. V gene TRBV9 combines with J gene TRBJ1-5; TRBD1 is a possible D gene (5 bases). The CDR3 spans 14 residues. V lost 7 bases, J lost 1 base, and 12 bases lay in between. Germline V gives CDR1 SGDLS, CDR2 YYNGEE. Written as DNA, the CDR3 is TGTGCCAGCGGGGAGGGGTCCAGCAATCAGCCCCAGCATTTT. This translates into CASGEGSSNQPQHF.

The CDR3 DNA reads as TGTGCCAGCAGTCCAAACAGGCGCTCTGAAGCTTTCTTT. Translated: CASSPNRRSEAFF. J is TRBJ1-1 and V is TRBV7-9; D is possibly TRBD1 (5 bases). Trimming left V 6 bases short and J 6 bases short, with 14 bases between. The CDR3 is 13 residues long. The germline CDR1 and CDR2 sequences are SEHNR and FQNEAQ (reference sequence).

This chain uses TRBV25-1 with TRBJ2-1, with D possibly being TRBD2 (5 bases). Trimming stripped 0 bases from V and 5 bases from J, with 8 bases between. Germline CDR1 MGHDK, CDR2 SYGVNS. CDR3 size: 14 residues. As DNA, the CDR3 is TGTGCCAGCAGTGAATATAGAGGGAACAATGAGCAGTTCTTC. Translating it yields CASSEYRGNNEQFF.

In regard to this clone: At one end the junction does not follow the germline gene, possibly because of a read error. The chain is built from TRBV7-2 and TRBJ2-1; D unclear. CDR1 is SGHTA, CDR2 FQGNSA, per germline. The CDR3 covers 11 residues. The CDR3: CASSLGRLLIF. The CDR3 nucleotides read TGTGCCAGCAGCTTAGGACGCCTACTAATCTTC.

The chain carries TRBV5-6 and TRBJ1-5; the D gene is possibly TRBD1 (5 bases). The CDR3 is 14 residues long. Germline values: CDR1 SGHDT, CDR2 YYEEEE. The V end was cut by 0 bases, the J end by 4 bases, with 8 bases between. CDR3 sequence reads: CASSLVSGNQPQHF. CDR3 DNA sequence: TGTGCCAGCAGCTTGGTCTCAGGGAATCAGCCCCAGCATTTT.